Below are 28 T cell receptor beta chains sequenced from a single sample in a study of T cell responses to AZD1222 COVID-19 vaccine (dated by TCRdb to the early 2020s). Receptors were amplified or captured by the immunoSEQ multiplex PCR assay. TCRdb mirrors the immuneACCESS table, restricted to in-frame sequences. Some clones are absent from its copies; in checked studies, under half trace to an unresolved V gene, and the reason for the others is unknown. The sample profile shows about 120,000 clones; about 93% of them were found once. Jointly, the top ten make up 4% to 4.5% of the sample. The time point label, as the study defines it: about 28 days (+/-7) after the second vaccine dose. This specimen's treatment or condition label, per the study, means: meningococcal conjugate vaccine given as trial control. The material was peripheral blood, obtained 28 days after the second dose of the MenACWY control vaccine. These receptors were taken from an adult who received the MenACWY meningococcal vaccine as a control.

J is TRBJ2-1 and V is TRBV6-1; possibly TRBD2 for D (6 bases). There are 15 residues in the CDR3. Germline CDR1 MNHNS, CDR2 SASEGT. Trimming removed 2 bases from V and 4 bases from J, with 12 bases in between. The DNA of the CDR3 is TGTGCCAGCAGTGAAAGTCTAGCGCAGTACAATGAGCAGTTCTTC. This sequence encodes CASSESLAQYNEQFF.

The CDR3 sequence: CASSRSGRNTGELFF. The CDR3 nucleotides read TGTGCCAGCAGCCGGAGCGGGAGGAATACCGGGGAGCTGTTTTTT. V usage is TRBV6-5 and J usage is TRBJ2-2; TRBD2 matches at 9 bases. CDR1 is MNHEY and CDR2 is SVGAGI in the germline V gene. This CDR3 spans 15 amino acids. Trimming removed 6 bases from V and 5 bases from J; junction bases left unmatched: 7.

The chain has TRBV19 and TRBJ2-7; tentatively, D is TRBD1 or TRBD2 (6 bases each). Germline V gene data show CDR1 as LNHDA and CDR2 as SQIVND (reference sequence). V dropped 3 bases and J dropped 7 bases, with 19 bases sitting between them. The CDR3 covers 15 residues. CDR3 amino acids: CASSMWTQGGEEQYF. CDR3 DNA sequence: TGTGCCAGTAGTATGTGGACACAGGGAGGCGAAGAGCAGTACTTC. The full variable domain, rest sourced from reference TRBV19 and TRBJ2-7, is DGGITQSPKYLFRKEGQNVTLSCEQNLNHDAMYWYRQDPGQGLRLIYYSQIVNDFQKGDIAEGYSVSREKKESFPLTVTSAQKNPTAFYLCASSMWTQGGEEQYFGPGTRLTVT.

The rearrangement links TRBV12-3 or TRBV12-4 to TRBJ2-1; weak D call: TRBD2 (6 bases). V was clipped by 9 bases and J by 6 bases, with 15 bases between them. The CDR3 spans 13 residues. CDR3 protein: CARPPGGANEQFF. The CDR3 DNA is TGTGCCAGACCCCCCGGAGGGGCCAATGAGCAGTTCTTC.

This clone was detected a few times. The CDR3 spells CASSLLGRTEAFF. The DNA for the CDR3 is TGTGCCAGCAGTTTATTGGGTCGGACTGAAGCTTTCTTT. The chain joins TRBV28 to TRBJ1-1; D remains ambiguous. The CDR3 has 13 residues. CDR1 is MDHEN, CDR2 SYDVKM, per germline. V lost 1 base and J lost 5, with 8 bases in between.

The CDR3 protein is CASSIRTGSNDEQFF. The DNA of the CDR3 is TGTGCCAGTAGTATTAGAACAGGGAGTAACGATGAGCAGTTCTTC. This sequence joins TRBV19 and TRBJ2-1; perhaps TRBD1 as D (6 bases). V gave up 3 bases and J gave up 8 bases, with 17 bases separating them. The CDR3 spans 15 residues. From germline, CDR1 is LNHDA and CDR2 SQIVND (reference sequence).

The rearrangement links TRBV24-1 to TRBJ1-5, with D perhaps TRBD1 (6 bases). V was clipped by 4 bases and J by 5 bases, with 14 bases between them. The V gene's germline CDR1 is KGHDR and CDR2 SFDVKD. CDR3 size: 15 residues. CDR3 amino acids: CATSEGTRRDQPQHF. The DNA of the CDR3 is TGTGCCACCAGTGAGGGGACAAGGCGCGATCAGCCCCAGCATTTT.

The V and J genes are TRBV2 and TRBJ1-1; D gene ambiguous. V lost 7 bases and J lost 3, with 6 bases in between. CDR1 SNHLY and CDR2 FYNNEI come from the germline V gene. The CDR3 runs 11 residues. The CDR3 spells CASKVDTEAFF. The CDR3 nucleotides read TGTGCCAGCAAGGTGGACACTGAAGCTTTCTTT.

This clone was detected only once. The chain recombines TRBV21-1 with TRBJ2-1; the table's TRBD2 call for D was not verified on the DNA. TRBV21-1 is noted as a pseudogene. This CDR3 has 16 amino acids. As DNA, the CDR3 is TGTGCCAGCATCACCGGCGGGCGGAGCTCCTACAATGAGCAGTTCTTC. This translates into CASITGGRSSYNEQFF.

V and J are TRBV27 and TRBJ1-6; TRBD1 matches at 8 bases. The CDR3 length is 16 residues. Germline V gene sequence: CDR1 MNHEY, CDR2 SMNVEV (reference sequence). The trim removed 7 bases at V and 5 bases at J, leaving 10 bases unmatched. The CDR3 DNA reads TGTGCCAGCAACCCGACAGGGGAAGCCAATAATTCACCCCTCCACTTT. Its translation: CASNPTGEANNSPLHF.

This chain joins TRBV9 and TRBJ2-7; D is perhaps TRBD1 (6 bases). CDR1 and CDR2 from the germline V gene are SGDLS and YYNGEE. Trimming left V 0 bases short and J 6 bases short, with 13 bases between. This CDR3 comprises 14 residues. CDR3 DNA: TGTGCCAGCAGCGTAGGGGGATCAGGGGTCGAGCAGTACTTC. It is translated as CASSVGGSGVEQYF.

The chain carries TRBV28 and TRBJ2-1; 7 bases map to TRBD1. Germline V gene data show CDR1 as MDHEN and CDR2 as SYDVKM. V lost 4 bases and J lost 0; bases outside the gene matches: 9. The CDR3 spans 17 residues. The CDR3 nucleotides are TGTGCCAGCAGTTCCAACAGGGGCGACAGCTCCTACAATGAGCAGTTCTTC. It codes for CASSSNRGDSSYNEQFF.

The gene calls are TRBV6-2 or TRBV6-3 and TRBJ2-7, with D possibly being TRBD1 (5 bases). V shed 6 bases and J shed 12 bases, with 18 bases lying between them. Germline values: CDR1 MNHEY, CDR2 SVGEGT. The CDR3 contains 12 residues. Written as DNA, the CDR3 is TGTGCCAGCAGCTCTTGGCAGGGTATTTGGTACGTC. Its protein product is CASSSWQGIWYV.

This clone has a single count. J is TRBJ2-5 and V is TRBV27; no reliable D call. Between the trimmed V and J ends, which lost 3 bases and 5 bases, there was a span of 16 bases. The CDR3 is made up of 15 amino acids. CDR1 is MNHEY, CDR2 SMNVEV, per germline (reference sequence). The CDR3 loop reads CASSFHPPARETQYF. The CDR3 DNA reads as TGTGCCAGCAGTTTTCACCCCCCGGCGCGGGAGACCCAGTACTTC.

This chain joins TRBV6-2 or TRBV6-3 and TRBJ1-5; D unclear. From germline, CDR1 is MNHEY and CDR2 SVGEGT. The CDR3 extends over 15 amino acids. V lost 3 bases, J lost 5 bases, and 14 bases lay in between. In nucleotides, the CDR3 is TGTGCCAGCAGTTATGGTCGGAGAAACCATCAGCCCCAGCATTTT. It codes for CASSYGRRNHQPQHF.

This sequence joins TRBV7-3 and TRBJ2-5; D call uncertain. The CDR3 covers 13 residues. Trimming shortened V by 1 base and J by 1 base, and 4 bases separated the two germline ends. Germline CDR1 SGHTA, CDR2 FQGTGA. CDR3 in amino acids: CASSLNFQETQYF. CDR3 nucleotides: TGTGCCAGCAGCTTAAACTTCCAAGAGACCCAGTACTTC. Together with reference TRBV7-3 and TRBJ2-5, the CDR3 gives the full variable domain: GAGVSQTPSNKVTEKGKYVELRCDPISGHTALYWYRQSLGQGPEFLIYFQGTGAADDSGLPNDRFFAVRPEGSVSTLKIQRTERGDSAVYLCASSLNFQETQYFGPGTRLLVL.

The chain carries TRBV19 and TRBJ1-6, with 7 positions matching TRBD1. J was trimmed by 5 bases and V by 7 bases; bases with no gene match: 2. Germline CDR1 LNHDA, CDR2 SQIVND (reference sequence). There are 13 residues in the CDR3. CDR3 in amino acids: CASMGQNNSPLHF. The CDR3 DNA sequence: TGTGCCAGTATGGGACAGAATAATTCACCCCTCCACTTT.

The chain combines TRBV7-9 with TRBJ2-7; D gene uncertain. Per germline, CDR1 SEHNR and CDR2 FQNEAQ (reference sequence). V was shortened by 7 bases and J by 5 bases, with 18 bases between the two germline ends. This CDR3 region has 14 residues. CDR3 protein: CASISTGKTHEQYF. CDR3 in DNA: TGTGCCAGCATAAGTACTGGGAAGACCCACGAGCAGTACTTC.

The genes are TRBV28 and TRBJ1-5; tentative D call: TRBD1 (5 bases). The V end lost 1 base, the J end lost 9 bases, and 22 bases lay between the germline ends. Germline V gives CDR1 MDHEN, CDR2 SYDVKM. CDR3 length equals 17 residues. In DNA form, the CDR3 reads TGTGCCAGCAGTTTATCCTCAGGGTACACTCACACAGGGCCCCAGCATTTT. This translates into CASSLSSGYTHTGPQHF.

This clone was detected only once. The chain couples TRBV7-9 to TRBJ1-5; D unresolved. CDR3 size: 15 residues. The ends were cut back, 1 base at V and 0 bases at J, with 7 bases in the middle. CDR1 and CDR2 (germline): SEHNR, FQNEAQ (reference sequence). The DNA for the CDR3 is TGTGCCAGCAGCTTAGGCAGCTATAGCAATCAGCCCCAGCATTTT. Translated, it gives CASSLGSYSNQPQHF. Full variable domain (outside the CDR3, taken from reference TRBV7-9 and TRBJ1-5): DTGVSQNPRHKITKRGQNVTFRCDPISEHNRLYWYRQTLGQGPEFLTYFQNEAQLEKSRLLSDRFSAERPKGSFSTLEIQRTEQGDSAMYLCASSLGSYSNQPQHFGDGTRLSIL.

The chain employs TRBV19 and TRBJ2-7, with D tentatively TRBD1 (6 bases). CDR3 length: 15 residues. Deletions cut 3 bases from V and 4 bases from J, with 16 bases between. Germline-derived CDR1 and CDR2 are LNHDA and SQIVND (reference sequence). The DNA for the CDR3 is TGTGCCAGTAGTATCTTCGCAGGGGTCGGGTACGAGCAGTACTTC. Translation gives CASSIFAGVGYEQYF.

The chain employs TRBV6-2 or TRBV6-3 and TRBJ1-2; 7 bases line up with TRBD1. Germline lookup yields CDR1 MNHEY and CDR2 SVGEGT. The CDR3 length is 12 residues. Trimming at V came to 5 bases and at J to 6 bases, leaving 3 bases not matched to a gene. CDR3 sequence reads: CASSPTGNGYTF. The CDR3 DNA reads as TGTGCCAGCAGTCCGACAGGGAATGGCTACACCTTC.

This chain uses TRBV6-5 with TRBJ2-7; 7 bases are a match to TRBD1. The V gene's germline CDR1 is MNHEY and CDR2 SVGAGI. V was clipped by 6 bases and J by 0 bases; unmatched bases: 8. The CDR3 is 15 amino acids. CDR3 region: CASRKDRASSYEQYF. DNA for the CDR3: TGTGCCAGCAGGAAAGACAGGGCGAGCTCCTACGAGCAGTACTTC.

This clone was picked up one time. The genes are TRBV19 and TRBJ2-1, with TRBD2 identical over 11 bases. V shed 3 bases, J shed 5 bases, and the junction held 18 bases outside the gene matches. There are 20 residues in the CDR3. The germline CDR1 and CDR2 sequences are LNHDA and SQIVND (reference sequence). The CDR3 reads CASSMGQALLGLAVHNEQFF. DNA for the CDR3: TGTGCCAGTAGTATGGGGCAGGCCCTACTGGGACTAGCGGTGCACAATGAGCAGTTCTTC.

The chain links TRBV19 to TRBJ2-7, with D unclear. CDR1 is LNHDA, CDR2 SQIVND, per germline (reference sequence). The CDR3 has 13 amino acids. Deletions cut 1 base from V and 2 bases from J, with 6 bases between. The CDR3 sequence: CASSIVATYEQYF. In DNA, the CDR3 is TGTGCCAGTAGTATAGTGGCGACCTACGAGCAGTACTTC.

The chain links TRBV9 to TRBJ2-2; weak D call: TRBD2 (6 bases). CDR1 is SGDLS, CDR2 YYNGEE, per germline. Deletions cut 3 bases from V and 4 bases from J, with 16 bases between. The CDR3 has 16 amino acids. CDR3 DNA sequence: TGTGCCAGCAGCGGGGAGGTAGGGGCCGGCACCGGGGAGCTGTTTTTT. Translated: CASSGEVGAGTGELFF.

The rearrangement joins TRBV19 to TRBJ1-4; no definite D call. CDR1 and CDR2 from the germline V gene are LNHDA and SQIVND (reference sequence). The ends were cut back, 4 bases at V and 1 base at J, with 4 bases in the middle. The CDR3 spans 13 residues. The CDR3: CASSRVTNEKLFF. The CDR3 region has the DNA TGTGCCAGTAGTAGGGTAACTAATGAAAAACTGTTTTTT.

This clone has a single count. The V and J genes are TRBV7-5 and TRBJ2-7; the table's D call of TRBD1 was not tested on the DNA. TRBV7-5 counts as a pseudogene. The CDR3 sequence is 15 residues long. The CDR3 DNA follows: TGTGTCAGAAGCTTACAGCCCAGGGGAACGGACGAGCAGTACGTC. Its translation is CVRSLQPRGTDEQYV.